This T cell receptor beta chain is from a study of long-term antiretroviral therapy in people with HIV. Sequencing relied on immunoSEQ assay v3.0, run at survey level. Profiled with immunoSEQ multiplex PCR; TCRdb holds only in-frame clones, not every one. This table has tens of thousands of clones, around 82% appearing once. Trimming took off 5 bases at V and 0 bases at J, with 16 bases between the two ends. CDR1 and CDR2 (germline): SEHNR, FQNEAQ (reference sequence). The CDR3 is 16 amino acids. The receptor was derived from a man aged 40-50 years with HIV. The chain combines TRBV7-9 with TRBJ2-5; no definite D call. Sequenced material: unsorted PBMCs, taken 2.4 years after starting antiretroviral therapy. The CDR3, as DNA: TGTGCCAGCAGCCGTTCGGCGGAAGGTAACCAAGAGACCCAGTACTTC. This codes for CASSRSAEGNQETQYF.